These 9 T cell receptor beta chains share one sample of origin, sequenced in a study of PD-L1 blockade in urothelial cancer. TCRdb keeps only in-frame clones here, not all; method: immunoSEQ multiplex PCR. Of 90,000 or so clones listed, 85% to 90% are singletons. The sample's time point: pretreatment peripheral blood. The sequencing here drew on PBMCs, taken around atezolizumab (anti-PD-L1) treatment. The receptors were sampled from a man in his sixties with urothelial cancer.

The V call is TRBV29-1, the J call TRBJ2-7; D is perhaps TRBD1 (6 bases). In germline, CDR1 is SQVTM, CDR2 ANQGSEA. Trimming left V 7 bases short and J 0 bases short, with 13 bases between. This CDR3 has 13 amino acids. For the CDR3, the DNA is TGCAGCGCCCGGACAGCTAGCTCCTACGAGCAGTACTTC. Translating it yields CSARTASSYEQYF.

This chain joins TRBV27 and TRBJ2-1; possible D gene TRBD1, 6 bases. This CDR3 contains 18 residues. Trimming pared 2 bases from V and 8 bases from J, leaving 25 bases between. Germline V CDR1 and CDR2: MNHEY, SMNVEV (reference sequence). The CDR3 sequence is CASSLVWMGAGLDHEQFF. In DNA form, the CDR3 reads TGTGCCAGCAGTTTAGTTTGGATGGGGGCAGGGTTGGACCATGAGCAGTTCTTC.

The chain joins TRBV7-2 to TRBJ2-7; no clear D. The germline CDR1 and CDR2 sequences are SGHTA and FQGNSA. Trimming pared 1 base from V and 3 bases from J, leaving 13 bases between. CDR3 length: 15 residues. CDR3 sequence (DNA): TGTGCCAGCAGCTTAGAGGCTACCCGGAGCTACGAGCAGTACTTC. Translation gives CASSLEATRSYEQYF. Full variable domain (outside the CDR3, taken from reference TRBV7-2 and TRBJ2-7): GAGVSQSPSNKVTEKGKDVELRCDPISGHTALYWYRQSLGQGLEFLIYFQGNSAPDKSGLPSDRFSAERTGGSVSTLTIQRTQQEDSAVYLCASSLEATRSYEQYFGPGTRLTVT.

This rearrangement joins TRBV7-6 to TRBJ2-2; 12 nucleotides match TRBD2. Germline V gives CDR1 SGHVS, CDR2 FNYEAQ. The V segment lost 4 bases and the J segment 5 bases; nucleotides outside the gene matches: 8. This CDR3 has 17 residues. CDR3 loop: CASSSRLAGETTGELFF. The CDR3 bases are TGTGCCAGCAGCTCACGACTAGCGGGAGAAACAACCGGGGAGCTGTTTTTT. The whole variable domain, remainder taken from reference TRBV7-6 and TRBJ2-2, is GAGVSQSPRYKVTKRGQDVALRCDPISGHVSLYWYRQALGQGPEFLTYFNYEAQQDKSGLPNDRFSAERPEGSISTLTIQRTEQRDSAMYRCASSSRLAGETTGELFFGEGSRLTVL.

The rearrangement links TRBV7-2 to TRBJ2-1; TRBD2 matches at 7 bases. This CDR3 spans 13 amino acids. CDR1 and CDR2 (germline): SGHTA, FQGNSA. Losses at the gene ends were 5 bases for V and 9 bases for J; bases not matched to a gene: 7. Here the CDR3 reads CASSRGLVGEQFF. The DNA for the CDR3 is TGTGCCAGCAGCCGCGGACTAGTGGGTGAGCAGTTCTTC. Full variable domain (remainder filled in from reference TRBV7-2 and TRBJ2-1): GAGVSQSPSNKVTEKGKDVELRCDPISGHTALYWYRQSLGQGLEFLIYFQGNSAPDKSGLPSDRFSAERTGGSVSTLTIQRTQQEDSAVYLCASSRGLVGEQFFGPGTRLTVL.

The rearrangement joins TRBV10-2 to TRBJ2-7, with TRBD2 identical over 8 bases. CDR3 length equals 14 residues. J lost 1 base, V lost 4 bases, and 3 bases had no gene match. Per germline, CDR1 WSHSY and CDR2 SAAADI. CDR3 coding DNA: TGCGCCAGCAGTGGGGGCGGGAGGTCCTACGAGCAGTACTTC. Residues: CASSGGGRSYEQYF.

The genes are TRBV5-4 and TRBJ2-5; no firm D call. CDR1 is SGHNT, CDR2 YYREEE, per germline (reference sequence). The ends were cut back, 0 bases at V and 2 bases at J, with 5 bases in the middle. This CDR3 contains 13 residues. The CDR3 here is CASSLVGQETQYF. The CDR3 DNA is TGTGCCAGCAGCTTGGTCGGGCAAGAGACCCAGTACTTC. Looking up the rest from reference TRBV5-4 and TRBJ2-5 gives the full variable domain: ETGVTQSPTHLIKTRGQQVTLRCSSQSGHNTVSWYQQALGQGPQFIFQYYREEENGRGNFPPRFSGLQFPNYSSELNVNALELDDSALYLCASSLVGQETQYFGPGTRLLVL.

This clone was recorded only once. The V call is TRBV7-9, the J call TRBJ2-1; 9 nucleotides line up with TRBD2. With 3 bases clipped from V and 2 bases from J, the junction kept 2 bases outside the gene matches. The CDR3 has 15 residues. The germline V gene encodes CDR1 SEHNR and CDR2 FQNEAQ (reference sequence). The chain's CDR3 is CASSLGLAPYNEQFF. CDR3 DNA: TGTGCCAGCAGCTTGGGACTAGCCCCCTACAATGAGCAGTTCTTC.

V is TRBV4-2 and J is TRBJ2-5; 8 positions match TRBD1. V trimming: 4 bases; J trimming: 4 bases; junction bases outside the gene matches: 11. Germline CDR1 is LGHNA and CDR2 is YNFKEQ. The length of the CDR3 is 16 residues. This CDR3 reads CASSLEVAGGPETQYF. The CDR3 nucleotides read TGTGCCAGCAGCCTCGAAGTGGCAGGGGGCCCAGAGACCCAGTACTTC.